This passage covers 30 T cell receptor beta chains from one sample sequenced in a study of OX40 agonist ivuxolimab in advanced cancers. Sequenced by immunoSEQ multiplex PCR; TCRdb stores in-frame clones only, minus some. The table lists tens of thousands of clones, around 90% of them singletons. The starting material was CD4+ or CD8+ T cells sorted from blood, obtained in a trial of the OX40 agonist ivuxolimab. These receptors were obtained from an adult with an advanced solid tumor such as melanoma, head and neck, liver or kidney cancer.

This clone was picked up a small number of times. The chain recombines TRBV7-9 with TRBJ2-7; 7 nucleotides match TRBD2. There are 12 residues in the CDR3. The germline CDR1 and CDR2 sequences are SEHNR and FQNEAQ (reference sequence). With 4 bases clipped from V and 4 bases from J, the junction kept 1 base outside the gene matches. CDR3 coding DNA: TGTGCCAGCAGCTCTAGCGGTTACGAGCAGTACTTC. Its protein is CASSSSGYEQYF.

The V call is TRBV19, the J call TRBJ1-2; D might be TRBD1 (6 bases). The V end was cut by 5 bases, the J end by 5 bases, with 15 bases between. Germline V gene lookup returns CDR1 LNHDA and CDR2 SQIVND (reference sequence). The CDR3 extends over 14 amino acids. The DNA for the CDR3 is TGTGCCAGTAGTTCCGCGGGGGCCCCTTATGGCTACACCTTC. This translates into CASSSAGAPYGYTF.

The chain joins TRBV6-5 to TRBJ1-2, with 7 bases matching TRBD1. CDR1 and CDR2 from the germline V gene are MNHEY and SVGAGI. V was clipped by 2 bases and J by 8 bases; unmatched bases: 8. The CDR3 sequence is 14 residues long. CDR3 residues: CASSYTDRDGGYTF. DNA for the CDR3: TGTGCCAGCAGTTACACCGACAGGGACGGAGGCTACACCTTC.

The chain couples TRBV7-2 to TRBJ2-3, with unresolved D. The ends were cut back, 4 bases at V and 6 bases at J, with 17 bases in the middle. This CDR3 region has 15 residues. Germline V lookup: CDR1 SGHTA, CDR2 FQGNSA. The CDR3 DNA sequence: TGTGCCAGCAGCTCTCGGGTCGCCCATGGGGATACGCAGTATTTT. Translated, it gives CASSSRVAHGDTQYF.

The rearrangement joins TRBV9 to TRBJ2-1; 10 nucleotides agree with TRBD2. Germline assignment: CDR1 SGDLS and CDR2 YYNGEE. CDR3 length equals 16 residues. Unmatched junction bases numbered 7, after V lost 0 bases and J lost 7 bases. The CDR3 DNA reads as TGTGCCAGCAGCGTAGGGGATAGCGGGGGGTGGAATGAGCAGTTCTTC. Translation: CASSVGDSGGWNEQFF.

This chain joins TRBV30 and TRBJ1-5; perhaps TRBD1 as D (6 bases). Germline-derived CDR1 and CDR2 are GTSNPN and SVGIG (reference sequence). V was trimmed by 0 bases and J by 6 bases, leaving 12 bases between them. CDR3 size: 14 residues. The CDR3 reads CAWSVWGQSQPQHF. The CDR3 DNA follows: TGTGCCTGGAGTGTATGGGGGCAAAGTCAGCCCCAGCATTTT.

The J gene is TRBJ2-2, the V gene TRBV7-8, with TRBD2 identical over 11 bases. This CDR3 is 17 amino acids long. Germline CDR1 reads SGHVS; CDR2 reads FQNEAQ. Losses at the gene ends were 5 bases for V and 3 bases for J; bases not matched to a gene: 8. Here the CDR3 reads CASSPAGLAVDTGELFF. DNA of the CDR3: TGTGCCAGCAGCCCAGCGGGACTAGCGGTCGACACCGGGGAGCTGTTTTTT. The whole variable domain, filled in from reference TRBV7-8 and TRBJ2-2, reads GAGVSQSPRYKVAKRGQDVALRCDPISGHVSLFWYQQALGQGPEFLTYFQNEAQLDKSGLPSDRFFAERPEGSVSTLKIQRTQQEDSAVYLCASSPAGLAVDTGELFFGEGSRLTVL.

The chain links TRBV29-1 to TRBJ2-3, with a tentative D call TRBD2 (5 bases). The length of the CDR3 is 15 residues. Germline loops: CDR1 SQVTM, CDR2 ANQGSEA. With 3 bases removed from V and 1 base from J, the gap between germline ends came to 14 bases. CDR3 amino acids: CSVEGVGVGTDTQYF. In nucleotides, the CDR3 is TGCAGCGTTGAGGGCGTGGGAGTCGGCACAGATACGCAGTATTTT.

The chain recombines TRBV10-3 with TRBJ2-6; D may be TRBD2 (6 bases). The CDR3 is 15 amino acids. Per the germline V gene, CDR1 is ENHRY and CDR2 is SYGVKD. V lost 2 bases, J lost 2 bases, and 7 bases lay in between. The CDR3 sequence: CAISEGGTGANVLTF. CDR3 sequence (DNA): TGTGCCATCAGTGAGGGGGGGACTGGGGCCAACGTCCTGACTTTC.

The chain employs TRBV6-5 and TRBJ1-4; a possible D gene is TRBD1 (6 bases). Trimming took off 8 bases at V and 10 bases at J, with 20 bases between the two ends. This CDR3 is built from 14 residues. Germline V gene data show CDR1 as MNHEY and CDR2 as SVGAGI. CDR3 residues: CASQRGSAAGKLFF. The CDR3 DNA reads as TGTGCCAGCCAAAGGGGGTCGGCTGCAGGAAAACTGTTTTTT.

A word on this clone: A much larger clone lies one base from this, so it may be a read error. The V gene is TRBV19, the J gene TRBJ1-4; 8 bases align to TRBD1. The germline gives CDR1 LNHDA, CDR2 SQIVND (reference sequence). This CDR3 region has 13 residues. CDR3: CTSRAQGAEKLFF. The DNA for the CDR3 is TGTACCAGTAGGGCTCAGGGGGCGGAAAAACTGTTTTTT.

The chain links TRBV5-6 to TRBJ1-2, with D unclear. From germline, CDR1 is SGHDT and CDR2 YYEEEE. V lost 9 bases and J lost 1, with 25 bases in between. The CDR3 is made up of 17 amino acids. The DNA for the CDR3 is TGTGCCACCCCCCCTTGGACCGATGGGGATCTTAACTATGGCTACACCTTC. Residues: CATPPWTDGDLNYGYTF.

This chain joins TRBV10-2 and TRBJ2-7; 9 bases agree with TRBD1. After removal of 2 bases from V and 6 bases from J, the junction contained 11 bases not matched to a gene. The CDR3 has 16 residues. CDR1 is WSHSY, CDR2 SAAADI, per germline. The CDR3 region is CASSEAPGTGRGEQYF. The CDR3 DNA is TGCGCCAGCAGTGAGGCGCCTGGGACAGGGAGGGGCGAGCAGTACTTC.

The chain combines TRBV19 with TRBJ2-1, with D unresolved. The CDR3 contains 14 residues. The germline gives CDR1 LNHDA, CDR2 SQIVND (reference sequence). V shed 7 bases and J shed 8 bases, with 18 bases lying between them. As DNA, the CDR3 is TGTGCCAGTACCCCCGGACGGAGACCCCATGAGCAGTTCTTC. Protein sequence: CASTPGRRPHEQFF.

The genes are TRBV30 and TRBJ2-5, with 7 bases matching TRBD1. V lost 2 bases, J lost 5 bases, and 14 bases stayed unmatched. CDR1 GTSNPN and CDR2 SVGIG come from the germline V gene (reference sequence). This CDR3 spans 16 amino acids. The CDR3 DNA sequence: TGTGCCTGGAGTATAGGGCAAGGGGGCTCGTGGGAGACCCAGTACTTC. Translating it yields CAWSIGQGGSWETQYF. The full variable domain, its missing parts supplied by reference TRBV30 and TRBJ2-5, is SQTIHQWPATLVQPVGSPLSLECTVEGTSNPNLYWYRQAAGRGLQLLFYSVGIGQISSEVPQNLSASRPQDRQFILSSKKLLLSDSGFYLCAWSIGQGGSWETQYFGPGTRLLVL.

The genes are TRBV6-6 and TRBJ2-5; D possibly corresponds to TRBD2 (5 bases). CDR3 length: 13 residues. The germline V and J ends were trimmed by 6 bases and 5 bases, with 13 bases remaining between them. From germline, CDR1 is MNHNY and CDR2 SVGAGI (reference sequence). CDR3 bases: TGTGCCAGCAGATACCCCCGAGGGGAGACCCAGTACTTC. Translating gives CASRYPRGETQYF.

The V gene is TRBV6-4, the J gene TRBJ1-2; D gene unclear. CDR1 MRHNA and CDR2 SNTAGT come from the germline V gene. There are 12 residues in the CDR3. V was cut by 3 bases and J by 4 bases, with 6 bases left in between. The chain's CDR3 is CASSDEGYGYTF. The CDR3 DNA sequence: TGTGCCAGCAGTGATGAGGGCTATGGCTACACCTTC.

J is TRBJ2-3 and V is TRBV27; tentative D call: TRBD1 (5 bases). The germline V gene encodes CDR1 MNHEY and CDR2 SMNVEV (reference sequence). The CDR3 covers 14 residues. V shed 7 bases and J shed 3 bases, with 14 bases lying between them. CDR3 bases: TGTGCCAGCACTACCAGGGAAGGGACAGATACGCAGTATTTT. Translated, it gives CASTTREGTDTQYF.

This chain uses TRBV19 with TRBJ1-1, with 8 nucleotides matching TRBD1. Germline-derived CDR1 and CDR2 are LNHDA and SQIVND (reference sequence). The CDR3 is 14 amino acids. V shed 6 bases, J shed 4 bases, and the junction held 7 bases outside the gene matches. The CDR3 DNA reads TGTGCCAGTAGACGGGACAGGAGTATCACTGAAGCTTTCTTT. This codes for CASRRDRSITEAFF.

The V call is TRBV7-9, the J call TRBJ2-7; possible D gene TRBD1, 8 bases. Per germline, CDR1 SEHNR and CDR2 FQNEAQ (reference sequence). This CDR3 spans 14 amino acids. V was clipped by 5 bases and J by 7 bases, with 18 bases between them. For the CDR3, the DNA is TGTGCCAGCAGCCCGGGACAGGAGGGGGGGGAGCAGTACTTC. Protein: CASSPGQEGGEQYF.

The chain has TRBV27 and TRBJ2-5; 14 nucleotides align to TRBD2. Germline V gene sequence: CDR1 MNHEY, CDR2 SMNVEV (reference sequence). The CDR3 is 15 amino acids. V lost 3 bases to trimming and J lost 7 bases; unmatched junction nucleotides: 4. The CDR3 protein is CASSFGTSGSGTQYF. In DNA form, the CDR3 reads TGTGCCAGCAGTTTCGGGACTAGCGGGAGTGGGACCCAGTACTTC.

The chain combines TRBV6-5 with TRBJ2-7; 11 bases match TRBD2. The CDR3 length is 14 residues. V shed 5 bases and J 4 bases; nucleotides not matched to a gene: 4. Per the germline V gene, CDR1 is MNHEY and CDR2 is SVGAGI. CDR3 in amino acids: CASSPGLADYEQYF. DNA of the CDR3: TGTGCCAGCAGTCCGGGACTAGCGGATTACGAGCAGTACTTC.

The rearrangement links TRBV5-1 to TRBJ2-5; 9 positions match TRBD1. V was pared by 5 bases and J by 0 bases, with 5 bases of the junction left unmatched. Germline values: CDR1 SGHRS, CDR2 YFSETQ. There are 15 residues in the CDR3. The CDR3 loop reads CASRHRDRDQETQYF. CDR3 bases: TGCGCCAGCAGACATCGGGACAGGGACCAAGAGACCCAGTACTTC.

The CDR3 DNA is TGTGCCAGCAGCCTCGGCGCTACGCCCTTTGAAAAACTGTTTTTT. Protein product: CASSLGATPFEKLFF. V usage is TRBV7-6 and J usage is TRBJ1-4; no clear D. Trimming left V 5 bases short and J 7 bases short, with 17 bases between. The CDR3 sequence is 15 residues long. CDR1 is SGHVS and CDR2 is FNYEAQ in the germline V gene.

With regard to this clone: One end of the junction does not line up with germline, which may come from a read error. The J gene is TRBJ2-7, the V gene TRBV6-1; TRBD2 might be the D (6 bases). The CDR3 length is 15 residues. Germline assignment: CDR1 MNHNS and CDR2 SASEGT. Written as DNA, the CDR3 is TGTGCCAGCCGTGAAAGTAGCGGACTCTCCTACGAGCAGTACTTC. The encoded protein is CASRESSGLSYEQYF.

The gene calls are TRBV27 and TRBJ2-6; D is possibly TRBD1 (6 bases). This CDR3 comprises 16 residues. V was shortened by 6 bases and J by 1 base, with 13 bases between the two germline ends. Germline values: CDR1 MNHEY, CDR2 SMNVEV (reference sequence). The CDR3 DNA sequence: TGTGCCAGCAGATCAGGGGCACGTTCTGGGGCCAACGTCCTGACTTTC. Its protein is CASRSGARSGANVLTF.

This clone was picked up one time. The rearrangement uses TRBV5-1 and TRBJ2-3; 7 nucleotides align to TRBD1. CDR3 length equals 20 residues. V lost 3 bases, J lost 0 bases, and 19 bases stayed unmatched. The germline V gene encodes CDR1 SGHRS and CDR2 YFSETQ. The CDR3 DNA is TGCGCCAGCAGCTCCGGACAGGCTATCGACCTAATATCTAGCACAGATACGCAGTATTTT. Amino acid sequence: CASSSGQAIDLISSTDTQYF.

The table lists this clone with a few counts. The V gene is TRBV15, the J gene TRBJ2-3, with 12 bases matching TRBD2. The CDR3 is 17 residues long. Germline V CDR1 and CDR2: LNHNV, YYDKDF (reference sequence). Trimming removed 1 base from V and 6 bases from J; junction bases left unmatched: 8. The CDR3 is CATSRGLAGGGSDTQYF. The CDR3 DNA reads as TGTGCCACCAGCAGAGGGCTAGCGGGAGGGGGGTCCGATACGCAGTATTTT.

In this sample, this clone turned up a few times. The rearrangement uses TRBV10-3 and TRBJ2-7; D possibly corresponds to TRBD1 (6 bases). This CDR3 contains 13 residues. Germline V gives CDR1 ENHRY, CDR2 SYGVKD. V was cut by 6 bases and J by 5 bases, with 14 bases left in between. The CDR3 loop reads CAISRDNRNEQYF. CDR3 coding DNA: TGTGCCATCAGCCGGGACAACAGGAACGAGCAGTACTTC.

There are a few counts of this clone. The J gene is TRBJ2-3, the V gene TRBV25-1; TRBD1 matches 9 bases. The J segment lost 4 bases and the V segment lost 5 bases, leaving 7 bases of the junction unmatched. The germline CDR1 and CDR2 sequences are MGHDK and SYGVNS. The CDR3 is 15 amino acids. The CDR3 bases are TGTGCCAGCAGTCGGACAGGGGTTGACCCAGATACGCAGTATTTT. Translated, it gives CASSRTGVDPDTQYF.